This T cell receptor (beta chain) derives from a study of cytomegalovirus exposure and HLA in healthy donors. Overall study findings and caveats: Indistinguishable V segments such as TRBV6-2 and TRBV6-3 were excluded. When the data were analyzed later, several of the most significant clusters appeared to be linked to common viral pathogens. TCR beta sequences numbering 16,951 were associated with HLA alleles at 0.05 false discovery rate in a later analysis. Most observed TCR sequences were rare, whereas some public TCRs were detected in many donors.

Turning to this clone: Its target is not known.

This CDR3 has 16 residues. V was shortened by 1 base and J by 4 bases, with 13 bases between the two germline ends. CDR1 and CDR2 (germline): MDHEN, SYDVKM. The PCR made use of 60 Vbeta and 13 Jbeta primers. Data came from immunoSEQ multiplex PCR; TCRdb stores just in-frame clones and leaves some out. The sample lists about 260,000 clones; approximately 85% were seen once. The receptor's source is a woman aged 40 to 49 in good health and CMV-seropositive. The sample was PBMCs. This chain links TRBV28 with TRBJ2-2; a weak D match, TRBD2 (5 bases). The CDR3 DNA is TGTGCCAGCAGTTTATCTAGTCCGGGGTTCACCGGGGAGCTGTTTTTT. Amino acids: CASSLSSPGFTGELFF.